This T cell receptor beta chain is from a study of Ad26.COV2.S vaccination and SARS-CoV-2 variants. Some clones are missing from TCRdb's copy, which holds only in-frame ones; the method was immunoSEQ multiplex PCR. This sample yields under 550,000 clones, of which over 75% are seen a single time; about 3.6% belongs to the top ten. This sample's treatment: 19 received Ad26.COV2.S at low or high dose, single or two shots; roughly 5 received placebo; per-sample allocation not given. The study sampled participants on day 63 after the first vaccine or placebo injection. The origin of this receptor is a person between 18 and 65 years old who received the Ad26.COV2.S COVID-19 vaccine or a placebo. The sample was peripheral blood, taken in a trial of Ad26.COV2.S vaccine versus placebo.

CDR3 DNA: TGTGCCAGCAGCCCAGACTCCAGGGGAAATGGCTACACCTTC. Its protein product is CASSPDSRGNGYTF. The V gene is TRBV9, the J gene TRBJ1-2; D possibly corresponds to TRBD1 (6 bases). Germline V gives CDR1 SGDLS, CDR2 YYNGEE. CDR3 size: 14 residues. The V gene lost 4 bases and the J gene lost 6 bases, with 16 bases spanning the gap.